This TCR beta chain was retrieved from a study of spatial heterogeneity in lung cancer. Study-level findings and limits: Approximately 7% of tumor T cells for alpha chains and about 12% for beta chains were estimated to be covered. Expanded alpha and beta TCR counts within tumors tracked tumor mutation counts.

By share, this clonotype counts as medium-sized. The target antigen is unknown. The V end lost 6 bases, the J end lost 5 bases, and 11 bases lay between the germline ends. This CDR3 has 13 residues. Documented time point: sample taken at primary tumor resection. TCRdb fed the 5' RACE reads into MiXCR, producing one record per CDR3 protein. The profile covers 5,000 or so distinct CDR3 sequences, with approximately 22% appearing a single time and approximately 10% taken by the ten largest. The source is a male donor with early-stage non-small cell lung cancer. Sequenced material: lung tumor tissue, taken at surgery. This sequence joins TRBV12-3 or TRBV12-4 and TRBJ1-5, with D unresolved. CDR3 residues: CASSRDRDQPQHF. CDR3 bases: TGTGCCAGCAGCCGTGACCGAGATCAGCCCCAGCATTTT.